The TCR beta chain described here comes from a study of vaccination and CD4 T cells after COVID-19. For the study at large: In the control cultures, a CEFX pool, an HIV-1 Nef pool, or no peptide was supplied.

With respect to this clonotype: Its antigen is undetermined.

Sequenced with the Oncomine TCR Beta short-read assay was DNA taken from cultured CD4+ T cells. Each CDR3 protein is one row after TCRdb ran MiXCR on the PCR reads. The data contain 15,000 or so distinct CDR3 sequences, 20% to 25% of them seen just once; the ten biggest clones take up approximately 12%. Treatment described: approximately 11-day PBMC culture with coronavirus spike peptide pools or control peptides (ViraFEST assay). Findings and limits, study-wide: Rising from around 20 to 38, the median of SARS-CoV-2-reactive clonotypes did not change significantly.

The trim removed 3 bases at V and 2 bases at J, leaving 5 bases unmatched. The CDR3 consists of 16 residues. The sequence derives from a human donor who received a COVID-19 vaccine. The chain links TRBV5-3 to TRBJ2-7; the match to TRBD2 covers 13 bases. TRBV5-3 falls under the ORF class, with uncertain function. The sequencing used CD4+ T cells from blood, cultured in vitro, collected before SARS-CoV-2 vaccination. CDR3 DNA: TGTGCCAGAAGCTGGGGGACTAGCGGGGTTCCCTACGAGCAGTACTTC. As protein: CARSWGTSGVPYEQYF.